One and the same sample provided the 10 T cell receptor beta chains below, sequenced in a study of chemoradiotherapy in HPV16-positive cancers. TCRdb's copy holds only in-frame clones and misses some; the assay was immunoSEQ multiplex PCR. The repertoire holds 15,000 to 20,000 clones, with 90% as singletons. The sequenced sample was blood, obtained from a patient who underwent chemoradiotherapy. These receptors all come from a human donor with HPV-associated anogenital cancer.

This chain's CDR3 is CASSFEGADTEAFF. DNA for the CDR3: TGTGCCAGCAGTTTTGAGGGGGCGGACACTGAAGCTTTCTTT. This rearrangement joins TRBV6-5 to TRBJ1-1; 7 nucleotides align to TRBD1. V lost 4 bases, J lost 3 bases, and 5 bases stayed unmatched. Germline CDR1 is MNHEY and CDR2 is SVGAGI. This CDR3 is built from 14 residues.

J is TRBJ2-2 and V is TRBV5-1; 8 positions agree with TRBD1. Germline lookup yields CDR1 SGHRS and CDR2 YFSETQ. This CDR3 comprises 15 residues. The V and J ends lost 5 bases and 2 bases, in that order; junction bases with no gene match: 5. As DNA, the CDR3 is TGCGCCAGCAGATATGGACAGGGTAACACCGGGGAGCTGTTTTTT. Its translation: CASRYGQGNTGELFF.

This chain connects TRBV5-6 to TRBJ1-2; D not certain. The CDR3 is made up of 14 amino acids. With 0 bases removed from V and 2 bases from J, the gap between germline ends came to 8 bases. Germline values: CDR1 SGHDT, CDR2 YYEEEE. The chain's CDR3 is CASSLDGKNYGYTF. The CDR3 nucleotides are TGTGCCAGCAGCTTGGATGGCAAAAACTATGGCTACACCTTC.

This clone was found once. The rearrangement links TRBV7-9 to TRBJ2-5; a possible D gene is TRBD1 (7 bases). V lost 5 bases and J 3 bases, leaving 10 bases between the germline ends. CDR3 size: 13 residues. Germline-derived CDR1 and CDR2 are SEHNR and FQNEAQ (reference sequence). DNA for the CDR3: TGTGCCAGCAGCCCCAGGGGGGAAGAGACCCAGTACTTC. Its translation: CASSPRGEETQYF.

The V call is TRBV5-1, the J call TRBJ1-2, with D possibly being TRBD1 (6 bases). CDR3 length: 12 amino acids. Germline-derived CDR1 and CDR2 are SGHRS and YFSETQ. The germline V and J ends were trimmed by 5 bases and 8 bases, with 13 bases remaining between them. CDR3 coding DNA: TGCGCCAGCAGTAAGGGGGTGGAGGGCTACACCTTC. Translated, it gives CASSKGVEGYTF. Full variable domain (rest looked up from reference TRBV5-1 and TRBJ1-2): KAGVTQTPRYLIKTRGQQVTLSCSPISGHRSVSWYQQTPGQGLQFLFEYFSETQRNKGNFPGRFSGRQFSNSRSEMNVSTLELGDSALYLCASSKGVEGYTFGSGTRLTVV.

This clone was counted once. V usage is TRBV5-4 and J usage is TRBJ2-5; D not certain. The CDR3 consists of 14 residues. Germline V CDR1 and CDR2: SGHNT, YYREEE (reference sequence). V was pared by 0 bases and J by 4 bases, with 10 bases between. The CDR3 reads CASSLAKGSETQYF. The CDR3 DNA sequence: TGTGCCAGCAGCTTGGCAAAGGGATCAGAGACCCAGTACTTC.

This clone has only one observation. The rearrangement joins TRBV19 to TRBJ2-7, with D perhaps assigned TRBD1 or TRBD2 (5 bases each). V was cut by 6 bases and J by 0 bases, with 15 bases left in between. Germline CDR1 is LNHDA and CDR2 is SQIVND (reference sequence). This CDR3 region has 15 residues. CDR3: CASRADRDGSYEQYF. In DNA, the CDR3 is TGTGCCAGTAGAGCTGATCGGGACGGCTCCTACGAGCAGTACTTC.

The chain uses TRBV6-5 and TRBJ1-2; D perhaps matches TRBD1 (6 bases). Germline CDR1 is MNHEY and CDR2 is SVGAGI. V shed 6 bases and J shed 7 bases, with 12 bases lying between them. The CDR3 contains 12 residues. The CDR3 coding sequence is TGTGCCAGCAGAGAAACAGGGTTTGGCTACACCTTC. Residues: CASRETGFGYTF.

This clone was seen only once. V is TRBV2 and J is TRBJ1-1, with D hard to call. The CDR3 is made up of 13 amino acids. The germline V and J ends were trimmed by 7 bases and 4 bases, with 13 bases remaining between them. The germline V gene encodes CDR1 SNHLY and CDR2 FYNNEI. This CDR3 is CASTGGSGTEAFF. The CDR3, as DNA: TGTGCCAGCACGGGAGGGAGTGGCACTGAAGCTTTCTTT.

The chain uses TRBV19 and TRBJ2-2; D is undetermined. V lost 4 bases and J 1 base, leaving 7 bases between the germline ends. Germline V CDR1 and CDR2: LNHDA, SQIVND (reference sequence). This CDR3 contains 14 residues. CDR3 loop: CASSTLGNTGELFF. CDR3 sequence (DNA): TGTGCCAGTAGTACCCTAGGGAACACCGGGGAGCTGTTTTTT.